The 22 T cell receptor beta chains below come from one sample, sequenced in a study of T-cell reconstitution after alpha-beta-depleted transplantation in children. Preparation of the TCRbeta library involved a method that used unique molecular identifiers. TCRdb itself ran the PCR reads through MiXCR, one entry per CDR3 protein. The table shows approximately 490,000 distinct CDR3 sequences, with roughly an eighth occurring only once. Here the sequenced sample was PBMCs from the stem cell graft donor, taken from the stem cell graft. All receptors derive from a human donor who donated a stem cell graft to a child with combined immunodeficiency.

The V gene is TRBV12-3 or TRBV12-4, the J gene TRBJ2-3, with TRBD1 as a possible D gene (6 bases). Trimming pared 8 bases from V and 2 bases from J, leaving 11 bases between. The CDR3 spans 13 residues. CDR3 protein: CASRRDNTDTQYF. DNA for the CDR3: TGTGCCAGCCGCCGGGACAACACAGATACGCAGTATTTT.

The CDR3 spells CALTGTSGRAQETQYF. The CDR3 region has the DNA TGTGCCTTGACCGGGACTAGCGGGAGGGCGCAAGAGACCCAGTACTTC. The rearrangement links TRBV30 to TRBJ2-5, with 16 bases aligning to TRBD2. J lost 2 bases, V lost 7 bases, and 7 bases had no gene match. CDR1 GTSNPN and CDR2 SVGIG come from the germline V gene (reference sequence). There are 16 residues in the CDR3.

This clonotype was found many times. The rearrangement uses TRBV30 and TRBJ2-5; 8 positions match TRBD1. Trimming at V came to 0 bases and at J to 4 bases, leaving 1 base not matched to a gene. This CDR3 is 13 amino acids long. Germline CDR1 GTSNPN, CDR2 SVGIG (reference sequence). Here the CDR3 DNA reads TGTGCCTGGAGTGTAGACAGGGGAGAGACCCAGTACTTC. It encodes CAWSVDRGETQYF. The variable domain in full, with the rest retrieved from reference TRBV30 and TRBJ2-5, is SQTIHQWPATLVQPVGSPLSLECTVEGTSNPNLYWYRQAAGRGLQLLFYSVGIGQISSEVPQNLSASRPQDRQFILSSKKLLLSDSGFYLCAWSVDRGETQYFGPGTRLLVL.

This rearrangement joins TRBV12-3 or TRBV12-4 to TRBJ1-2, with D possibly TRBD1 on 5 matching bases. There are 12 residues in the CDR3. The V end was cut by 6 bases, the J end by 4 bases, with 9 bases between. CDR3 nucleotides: TGTGCCAGCAGCTCGGACATCTATGGCTACACCTTC. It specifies CASSSDIYGYTF.

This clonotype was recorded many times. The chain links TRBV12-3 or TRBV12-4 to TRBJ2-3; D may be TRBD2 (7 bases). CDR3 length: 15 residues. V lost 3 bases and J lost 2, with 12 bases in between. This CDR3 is CASSFAGALTDTQYF. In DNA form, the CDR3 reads TGTGCCAGCAGTTTCGCGGGGGCCCTCACAGATACGCAGTATTTT.

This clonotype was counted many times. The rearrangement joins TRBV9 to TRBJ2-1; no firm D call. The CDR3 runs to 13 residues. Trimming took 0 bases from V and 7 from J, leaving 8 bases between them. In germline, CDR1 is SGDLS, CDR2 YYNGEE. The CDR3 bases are TGTGCCAGCAGCGTAGGTTTGAGGAATGAGCAGTTCTTC. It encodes CASSVGLRNEQFF.

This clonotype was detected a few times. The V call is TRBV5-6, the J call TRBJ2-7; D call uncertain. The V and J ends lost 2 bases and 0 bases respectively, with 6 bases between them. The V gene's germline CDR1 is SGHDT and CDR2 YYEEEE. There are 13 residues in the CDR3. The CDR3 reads CASSLWSSYEQYF. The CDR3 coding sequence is TGTGCCAGCAGCTTATGGAGCTCCTACGAGCAGTACTTC.

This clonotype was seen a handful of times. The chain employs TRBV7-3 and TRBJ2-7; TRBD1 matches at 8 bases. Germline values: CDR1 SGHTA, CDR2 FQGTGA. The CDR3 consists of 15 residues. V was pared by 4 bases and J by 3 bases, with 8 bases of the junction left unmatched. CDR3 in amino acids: CASSSTGGALYEQYF. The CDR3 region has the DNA TGTGCCAGCAGCTCCACAGGGGGAGCACTCTACGAGCAGTACTTC.

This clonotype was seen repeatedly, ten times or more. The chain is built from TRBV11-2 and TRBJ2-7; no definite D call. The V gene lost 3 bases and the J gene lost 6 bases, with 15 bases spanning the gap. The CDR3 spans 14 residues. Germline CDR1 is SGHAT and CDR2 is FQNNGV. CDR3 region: CASSFEVTGGEQYF. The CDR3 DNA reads TGTGCCAGCAGCTTTGAAGTGACGGGCGGCGAGCAGTACTTC.

CDR3 nucleotide sequence: TGTGCCACCAGCAGAGATCGGTTCGAGGCAGTAGAGACCCAGTACTTC. This translates into CATSRDRFEAVETQYF. This sequence joins TRBV15 and TRBJ2-5; no definite D call. V was trimmed by 0 bases and J by 4 bases, leaving 15 bases between them. Germline V lookup: CDR1 LNHNV, CDR2 YYDKDF (reference sequence). The CDR3 contains 16 residues.

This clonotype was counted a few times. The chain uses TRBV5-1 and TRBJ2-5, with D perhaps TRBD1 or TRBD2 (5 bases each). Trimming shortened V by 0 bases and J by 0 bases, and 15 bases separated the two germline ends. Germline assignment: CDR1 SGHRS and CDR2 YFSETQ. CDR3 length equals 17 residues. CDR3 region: CASSLGGVVGYQETQYF. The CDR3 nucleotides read TGCGCCAGCAGCTTGGGAGGGGTCGTGGGATACCAAGAGACCCAGTACTTC.

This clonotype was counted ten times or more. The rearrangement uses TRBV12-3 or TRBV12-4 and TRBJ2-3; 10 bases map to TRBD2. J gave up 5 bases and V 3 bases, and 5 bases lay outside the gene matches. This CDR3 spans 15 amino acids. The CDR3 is CASSFILAGVDTQYF. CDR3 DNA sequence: TGTGCCAGCAGTTTCATCCTAGCGGGAGTAGATACGCAGTATTTT.

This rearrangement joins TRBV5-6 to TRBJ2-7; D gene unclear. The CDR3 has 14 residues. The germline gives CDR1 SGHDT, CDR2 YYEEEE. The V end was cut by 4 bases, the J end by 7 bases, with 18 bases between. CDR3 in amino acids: CASSLGRSSREQYF. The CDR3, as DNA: TGTGCCAGCAGCCTCGGACGGAGTTCGAGGGAGCAGTACTTC.

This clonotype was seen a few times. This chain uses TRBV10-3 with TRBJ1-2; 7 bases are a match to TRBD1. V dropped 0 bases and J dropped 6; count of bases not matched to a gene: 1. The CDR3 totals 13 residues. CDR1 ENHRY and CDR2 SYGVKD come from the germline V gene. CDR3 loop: CAISESTGNGYTF. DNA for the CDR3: TGTGCCATCAGTGAGTCGACAGGGAATGGCTACACCTTC.

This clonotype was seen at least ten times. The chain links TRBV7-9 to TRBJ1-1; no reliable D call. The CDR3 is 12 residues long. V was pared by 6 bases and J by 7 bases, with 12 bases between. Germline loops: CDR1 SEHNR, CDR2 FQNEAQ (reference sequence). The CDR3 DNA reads TGTGCCAGCAGTCCTACGGCGGATGAAGCTTTCTTT. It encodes CASSPTADEAFF.

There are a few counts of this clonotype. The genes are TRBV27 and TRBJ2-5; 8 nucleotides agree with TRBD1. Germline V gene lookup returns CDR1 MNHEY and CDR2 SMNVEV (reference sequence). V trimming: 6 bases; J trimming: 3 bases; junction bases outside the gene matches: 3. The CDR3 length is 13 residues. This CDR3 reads CASSQGAKETQYF. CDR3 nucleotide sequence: TGTGCCAGCAGCCAGGGGGCGAAAGAGACCCAGTACTTC.

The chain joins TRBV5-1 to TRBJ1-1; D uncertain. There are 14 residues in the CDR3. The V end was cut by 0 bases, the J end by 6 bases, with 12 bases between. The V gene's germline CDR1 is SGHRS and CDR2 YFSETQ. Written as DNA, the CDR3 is TGCGCCAGCAGCTTGGCCGGCGGTACACCTGAAGCTTTCTTT. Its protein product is CASSLAGGTPEAFF.

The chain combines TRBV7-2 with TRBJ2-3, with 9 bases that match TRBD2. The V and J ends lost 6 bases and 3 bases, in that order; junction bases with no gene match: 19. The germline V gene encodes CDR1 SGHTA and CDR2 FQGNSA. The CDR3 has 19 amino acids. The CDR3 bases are TGTGCCAGCAGATCGGACGGGACTAGCCGGCCCACCGTAACAGATACGCAGTATTTT. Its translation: CASRSDGTSRPTVTDTQYF.

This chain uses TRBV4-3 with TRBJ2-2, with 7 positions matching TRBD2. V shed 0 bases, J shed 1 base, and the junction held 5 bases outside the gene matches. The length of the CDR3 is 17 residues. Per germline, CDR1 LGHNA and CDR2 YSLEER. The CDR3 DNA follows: TGCGCCAGCAGCCAAGAGAACGGGGGGAGGAACACCGGGGAGCTGTTTTTT. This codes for CASSQENGGRNTGELFF.

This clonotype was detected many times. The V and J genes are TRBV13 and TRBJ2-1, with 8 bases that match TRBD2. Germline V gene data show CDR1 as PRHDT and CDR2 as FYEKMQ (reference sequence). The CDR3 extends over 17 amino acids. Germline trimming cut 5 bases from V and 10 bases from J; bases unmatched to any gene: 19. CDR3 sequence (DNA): TGTGCCAGCAGCAGACGGAGCGGGGGCCCCAGGGTGAAAGAGCAGTTCTTC. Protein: CASSRRSGGPRVKEQFF.

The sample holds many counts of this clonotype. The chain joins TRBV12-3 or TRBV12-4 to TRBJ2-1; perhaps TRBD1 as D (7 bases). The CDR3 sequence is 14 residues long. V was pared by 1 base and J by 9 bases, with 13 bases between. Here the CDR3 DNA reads TGTGCCAGCAGTTTAGGCTGGAGGGGGCGTGAGCAGTTCTTC. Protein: CASSLGWRGREQFF.

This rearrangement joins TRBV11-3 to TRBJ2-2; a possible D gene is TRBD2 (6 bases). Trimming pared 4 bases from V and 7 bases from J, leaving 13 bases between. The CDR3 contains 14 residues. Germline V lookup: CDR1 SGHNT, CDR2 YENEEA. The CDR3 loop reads CASSYSPTSGELFF. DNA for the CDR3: TGTGCCAGCAGCTATAGCCCGACTAGCGGGGAGCTGTTTTTT.